The 18 T cell receptor beta chains below come from one sample, sequenced in a study of siplizumab effects on memory and regulatory T cells. Assay used: immunoSEQ multiplex PCR; TCRdb lists only in-frame clones, some missing. This table holds approximately 100,000 clones, 90% to 95% found once. The sequencing sample was made of Tregs sorted from blood. All receptors derive from a human donor in good health.

V gene TRBV19 combines with J gene TRBJ1-1, with 7 bases lining up with TRBD1. Germline V gives CDR1 LNHDA, CDR2 SQIVND (reference sequence). CDR3 length: 13 amino acids. Trimming took 9 bases from V and 3 from J; bases not matched to a gene: 7. The CDR3 protein is CASREQGYTEAFF. Written as DNA, the CDR3 is TGTGCCAGCAGAGAACAGGGGTACACTGAAGCTTTCTTT.

A few counts support this clone. This rearrangement joins TRBV29-1 to TRBJ2-2, with 7 bases aligning to TRBD2. Per germline, CDR1 SQVTM and CDR2 ANQGSEA. CDR3 length: 14 amino acids. Trimming at V came to 5 bases and at J to 2 bases, leaving 5 bases not matched to a gene. The CDR3 nucleotides read TGCAGCGTTCGTAGGGAGGGCAACACCGGGGAGCTGTTTTTT. Its protein product is CSVRREGNTGELFF.

The sample holds one count of this clone. The rearrangement joins TRBV10-3 to TRBJ1-2, with TRBD1 as a possible D gene (6 bases). With 7 bases removed from V and 4 bases from J, the gap between germline ends came to 16 bases. Germline lookup yields CDR1 ENHRY and CDR2 SYGVKD. The CDR3 is 14 amino acids. The CDR3: CAITSQQGTYGYTF. CDR3 coding DNA: TGTGCCATCACATCCCAACAGGGCACCTATGGCTACACCTTC.

As regards this clone: The junction does not match germline at one end; this may be a read error. The V gene is TRBV7-7, the J gene TRBJ2-2, with 7 bases lining up with TRBD1. Germline values: CDR1 SSHAT, CDR2 FNYEAQ (reference sequence). This CDR3 contains 15 residues. CDR3 residues: CASSPVGGGGGELFF. In nucleotides, the CDR3 is TGTGCTAGCAGCCCCGTAGGGGGCGGCGGCGGGGAGCTGTTTTTT.

The rearrangement joins TRBV19 to TRBJ1-5; 9 bases agree with TRBD1. V shed 6 bases, J shed 7 bases, and the junction held 10 bases outside the gene matches. The CDR3 runs to 15 residues. Germline CDR1 reads LNHDA; CDR2 reads SQIVND (reference sequence). The CDR3 spells CASSTGTGRIQPQHF. The CDR3 DNA sequence: TGTGCCAGTAGCACCGGGACAGGGAGGATCCAGCCCCAGCATTTT.

This chain connects TRBV5-1 to TRBJ2-5; 10 bases match TRBD2. The germline V gene has CDR1 SGHRS and CDR2 YFSETQ. The CDR3 runs to 15 residues. The trim removed 4 bases at V and 5 bases at J, leaving 8 bases unmatched. CDR3 DNA sequence: TGCGCCAGCAGCCTGCCACTAGCGGGATTCGAGACCCAGTACTTC. Translated, it gives CASSLPLAGFETQYF.

The chain carries TRBV7-9 and TRBJ2-5; D may be TRBD2 (5 bases). The ends were cut back, 10 bases at V and 3 bases at J, with 12 bases in the middle. Germline V CDR1 and CDR2: SEHNR, FQNEAQ (reference sequence). CDR3 length equals 12 residues. In DNA, the CDR3 is TGTGCCATATCTACTAGGGAAGAGACCCAGTACTTC. It specifies CAISTREETQYF.

The chain combines TRBV29-1 with TRBJ1-1; D gene unclear. The CDR3 is made up of 12 amino acids. Trimming removed 7 bases from V and 7 bases from J, with 16 bases in between. Germline values: CDR1 SQVTM, CDR2 ANQGSEA. CDR3 loop: CSGARLGDEAFF. CDR3 coding DNA: TGCAGCGGAGCCCGACTTGGCGATGAAGCTTTCTTT.

The V gene is TRBV9, the J gene TRBJ2-2; D call uncertain. V was trimmed by 2 bases and J by 1 base, leaving 3 bases between them. This CDR3 has 13 residues. In germline, CDR1 is SGDLS, CDR2 YYNGEE. CDR3 DNA: TGTGCCAGCAGCGTCAGGAACACCGGGGAGCTGTTTTTT. It codes for CASSVRNTGELFF. The entire variable domain, with the rest obtained from reference TRBV9 and TRBJ2-2, is as follows: DSGVTQTPKHLITATGQRVTLRCSPRSGDLSVYWYQQSLDQGLQFLIQYYNGEERAKGNILERFSAQQFPDLHSELNLSSLELGDSALYFCASSVRNTGELFFGEGSRLTVL.

The chain uses TRBV27 and TRBJ2-6; tentative D call: TRBD1 (5 bases). V gave up 0 bases and J gave up 1 base, with 7 bases separating them. The CDR3 is 16 residues long. The germline gives CDR1 MNHEY, CDR2 SMNVEV (reference sequence). The DNA of the CDR3 is TGTGCCAGCAGTTTATCGTCAGGGTCTGGGGCCAACGTCCTGACTTTC. Protein sequence: CASSLSSGSGANVLTF.

The chain employs TRBV6-1 and TRBJ2-6; D is perhaps TRBD1 (5 bases). Trimming took off 9 bases at V and 6 bases at J, with 9 bases between the two ends. Per germline, CDR1 MNHNS and CDR2 SASEGT. The CDR3 contains 12 residues. The CDR3 reads CARQDQANVLTF. The CDR3 nucleotides are TGTGCCAGACAGGACCAGGCCAACGTCCTGACTTTC.

The CDR3 region has the DNA TGTGCCAGCAGCCAGTTTTACAATGAGCAGTTCTTC. Translation gives CASSQFYNEQFF. The V call is TRBV9, the J call TRBJ2-1; D unclear. V gave up 4 bases and J gave up 4 bases, with 6 bases separating them. The germline gives CDR1 SGDLS, CDR2 YYNGEE. CDR3 size: 12 residues.

The chain joins TRBV6-5 to TRBJ2-5; D might be TRBD1 or TRBD2, each matching 6 bases. CDR1 is MNHEY, CDR2 SVGAGI, per germline. This CDR3 comprises 15 residues. V was shortened by 0 bases and J by 5 bases, with 13 bases between the two germline ends. Here the CDR3 reads CASSYSIGGLETQYF. The CDR3 DNA is TGTGCCAGCAGTTACTCGATCGGGGGCCTGGAGACCCAGTACTTC.

V is TRBV6-6 and J is TRBJ2-7, with 14 bases lining up with TRBD2. This CDR3 spans 14 amino acids. V dropped 7 bases and J dropped 6; count of bases not matched to a gene: 5. Per germline, CDR1 MNHNY and CDR2 SVGAGI (reference sequence). The CDR3 reads CASTGTSGSSEQYF. The CDR3, as DNA: TGTGCCAGCACTGGGACTAGCGGGAGTAGCGAGCAGTACTTC.

A remark on this clone: Other DNA variants within this sample encode the same CDR3. The chain links TRBV11-2 to TRBJ2-1; D gene unclear. Germline V lookup: CDR1 SGHAT, CDR2 FQNNGV. The ends were cut back, 5 bases at V and 4 bases at J, with 6 bases in the middle. CDR3 length equals 12 residues. The CDR3 reads CASSPLYNEQFF. The CDR3 DNA is TGTGCCAGCAGCCCCTTATACAATGAGCAGTTCTTC.

The chain carries TRBV7-9 and TRBJ2-1; TRBD1 matches at 7 bases. Germline trimming cut 5 bases from V and 4 bases from J; bases unmatched to any gene: 5. This CDR3 has 14 amino acids. The germline V gene has CDR1 SEHNR and CDR2 FQNEAQ (reference sequence). In DNA form, the CDR3 reads TGTGCCAGCAGCATAGGGGGCTGGTACAATGAGCAGTTCTTC. Encoded protein: CASSIGGWYNEQFF.

CDR3 sequence: CASSPRQGRTGELFF. CDR3 in DNA: TGTGCCAGCAGCCCCCGACAGGGAAGAACCGGGGAGCTGTTTTTT. The chain has TRBV9 and TRBJ2-2; 7 nucleotides match TRBD1. The germline V gene encodes CDR1 SGDLS and CDR2 YYNGEE. V lost 4 bases to trimming and J lost 5 bases; unmatched junction nucleotides: 8. The CDR3 totals 15 residues.

In regard to this clone: Given a much more abundant clone one base away, this may be a read error. The V call is TRBV27, the J call TRBJ2-6; D uncertain. Germline V gene sequence: CDR1 MNHEY, CDR2 SMNVEV (reference sequence). Trimming cost V 0 bases and J 2 bases, with 2 bases left between them. The CDR3 is 14 amino acids. CDR3 residues: CASSLSAGANVLTF. The CDR3 DNA reads TGTGCCAGCAGTTTATCAGCTGGGGCCAACGTCCTGACTTTC.